A selection of T cell receptor beta chains follows, all from one sample in a study of Graves' ophthalmopathy and Graves' hyperthyroidism. MiXCR, applied by TCRdb to the multiplex PCR reads, yields one record per CDR3 protein. The data contain approximately 1.2 million distinct CDR3 sequences, less than 45% of them singletons. The sequenced sample consisted of peripheral blood or thyroid tissue (not recorded which). The receptors stem from an adult man with Graves' hyperthyroidism. The CDR3 runs from the conserved cysteine through the conserved F or W. The D gene is left open where the match is weak. Size tells how often a clone was seen (once, few, many) or the class of an expanded clone, and some rows leave it out.

>TRBJ1-4|.|TRBV20-1|.
CSARPTPGPAWELFF
TGCAGTGCTAGACCGACGCCCGGGCCTGCCTGGGAACTGTTTTTT
>TRBJ1-5|few|TRBV5-6|.
CASSLERGAQPQHF
TGTGCCAGCAGCTTGGAGCGGGGGGCTCAGCCCCAGCATTTT
>TRBJ2-5|.|TRBV7-2|.
CASSFNKGQETQYF
TGTGCCAGCAGCTTTAATAAGGGGCAAGAGACCCAGTACTTC
>TRBJ1-5|many|TRBV5-1|.
CASSLAGSEPQHF
TGCGCCAGCAGCTTGGCAGGGAGCGAGCCCCAGCATTTT
>TRBJ2-2|many|TRBV19|.
CASSIGGTLTGELFF
TGTGCCAGTAGTATCGGGGGTACTCTCACCGGGGAGCTGTTTTTT
>TRBJ2-5|.|TRBV5-4|.
CASGDGLNQPQYF
TGTGCCAGCGGGGACGGTCTCAATCAGCCCCAGTACTTC
>TRBJ1-1|.|TRBV7-9|.
CASSFSVNTEASF
TGTGCCAGCAGCTTTTCAGTGAACACTGAAGCTTCCTTT
>TRBJ1-5|.|TRBV10-2|.
CASSASGLSNQPQHF
TGCGCCAGCAGCGCCTCGGGACTTAGCAATCAGCCCCAGCATTTT
>TRBJ2-5|.|TRBV7-9|.
CASSFYICSARLAGDQETQYF
.
>TRBJ1-1|many|TRBV7-3|.
CASSLRTTGNTEAFF
TGTGCCAGCAGCTTAAGAACTACAGGGAACACTGAAGCTTTCTTT
>TRBJ2-5|many|TRBV7-8|.
CASSSHETQYF
TGTGCCAGCAGCTCACATGAGACCCAGTACTTC
>TRBJ2-6|.|TRBV29-1|TRBD1
CSHGTGGSGANVLTF
TGCAGCCATGGGACAGGGGGCTCTGGGGCCAACGTCCTGACTTTC
>TRBJ2-6|.|TRBV2|.
CASSEGKGGSGANVLTF
TGTGCCAGCAGTGAAGGGAAAGGGGGCTCTGGGGCCAACGTCCTGACTTTC
>TRBJ2-7|few|TRBV6-6|TRBD2
CASTGTSPYEQYF
TGTGCCAGCACTGGGACTAGTCCCTACGAGCAGTACTTC
>TRBJ1-5|many|TRBV10-3|.
CASSYSSANNQPQHF
TGTGCCAGCAGTTACTCGTCAGCCAACAATCAGCCCCAGCATTTT